This TCR beta chain appears in the sequencing data of a study of T cell responses to AZD1222 COVID-19 vaccine. Here immunoSEQ multiplex PCR was the method, and the copy in TCRdb shows in-frame clones only, minus some. Of about 97,000 clones listed, about 86% are singletons. Study-wide results and caveats: Nearly half of spike-specific TCRs reportedly target unmutated variant regions. Females made up more of the donors, who were largely white British, and clonal diversity may have come out too low.

With V trimmed by 2 bases and J by 5 bases, 4 bases remained unmatched. Per germline, CDR1 SGDLS and CDR2 YYNGEE. This CDR3 is built from 14 residues. This clone was detected only once. Its target is unknown. The material sequenced was peripheral blood, taken on day 0 of AZD1222 vaccination. The TCR originated in an adult in good health. V usage is TRBV9 and J usage is TRBJ2-4; 7 bases line up with TRBD2. The CDR3 bases are TGTGCCAGCAGCGTCAGCGGGATCGAAAACATTCAGTACTTC. Encoded protein: CASSVSGIENIQYF.